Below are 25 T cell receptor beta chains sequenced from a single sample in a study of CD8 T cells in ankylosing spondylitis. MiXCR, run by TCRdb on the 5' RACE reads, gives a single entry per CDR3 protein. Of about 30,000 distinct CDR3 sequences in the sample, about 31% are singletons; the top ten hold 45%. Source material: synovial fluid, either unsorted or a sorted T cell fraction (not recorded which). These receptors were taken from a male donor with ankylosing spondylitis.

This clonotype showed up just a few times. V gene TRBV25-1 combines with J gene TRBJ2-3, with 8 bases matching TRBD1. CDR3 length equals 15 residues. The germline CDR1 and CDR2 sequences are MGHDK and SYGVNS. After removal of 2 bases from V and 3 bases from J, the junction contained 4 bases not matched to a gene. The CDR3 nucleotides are TGTGCCAGCAGTGAACTACAGGGGGTGACAGATACGCAGTATTTT. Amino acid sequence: CASSELQGVTDTQYF.

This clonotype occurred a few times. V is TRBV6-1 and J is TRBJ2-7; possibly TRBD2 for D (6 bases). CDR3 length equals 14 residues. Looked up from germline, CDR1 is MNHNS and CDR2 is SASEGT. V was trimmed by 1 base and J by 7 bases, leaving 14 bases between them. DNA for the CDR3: TGTGCCAGCAGTGAAGAGGGAGGCATATGGGAGCAGTACGTC. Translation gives CASSEEGGIWEQYV.

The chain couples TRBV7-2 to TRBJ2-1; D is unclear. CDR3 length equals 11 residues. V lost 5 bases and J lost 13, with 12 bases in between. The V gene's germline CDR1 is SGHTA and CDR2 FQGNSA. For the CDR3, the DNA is TGTGCCAGCAGCCTTAGCCCGAGCCAGTTCTTC. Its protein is CASSLSPSQFF.

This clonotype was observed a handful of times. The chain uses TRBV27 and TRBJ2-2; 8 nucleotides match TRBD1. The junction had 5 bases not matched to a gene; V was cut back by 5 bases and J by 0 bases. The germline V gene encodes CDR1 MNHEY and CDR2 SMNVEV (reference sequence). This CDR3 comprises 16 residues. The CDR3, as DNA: TGTGCCAGCAGTCAAGGGACAGGACCGAACACCGGGGAGCTGTTTTTT. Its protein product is CASSQGTGPNTGELFF.

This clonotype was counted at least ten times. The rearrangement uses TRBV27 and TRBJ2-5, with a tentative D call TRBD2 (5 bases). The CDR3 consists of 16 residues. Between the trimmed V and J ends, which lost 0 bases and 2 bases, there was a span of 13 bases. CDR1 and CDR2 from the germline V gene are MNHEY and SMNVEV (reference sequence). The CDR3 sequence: CASSLSQEAGQETQYF. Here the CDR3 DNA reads TGTGCCAGCAGTTTATCCCAAGAGGCGGGTCAAGAGACCCAGTACTTC.

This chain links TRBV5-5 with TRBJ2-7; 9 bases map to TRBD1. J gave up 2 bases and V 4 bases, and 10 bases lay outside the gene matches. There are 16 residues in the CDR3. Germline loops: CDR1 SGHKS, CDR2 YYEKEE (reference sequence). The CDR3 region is CASSTGTGRSAYEQYF. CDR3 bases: TGTGCCAGCAGCACCGGGACAGGGAGGAGCGCCTACGAGCAGTACTTC.

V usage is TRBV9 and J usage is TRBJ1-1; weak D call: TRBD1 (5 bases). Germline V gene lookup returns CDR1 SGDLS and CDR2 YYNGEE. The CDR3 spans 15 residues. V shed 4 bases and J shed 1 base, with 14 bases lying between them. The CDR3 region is CASSPVGRGNTEAFF. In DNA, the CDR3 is TGTGCCAGCAGCCCCGTCGGGAGGGGGAACACTGAAGCTTTCTTT.

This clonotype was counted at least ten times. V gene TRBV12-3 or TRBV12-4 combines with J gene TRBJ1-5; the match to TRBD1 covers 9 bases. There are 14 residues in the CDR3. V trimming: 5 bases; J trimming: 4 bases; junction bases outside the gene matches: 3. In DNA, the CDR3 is TGTGCCAGCAGTCCAGGACAGGGGAATCAGCCCCAGCATTTT. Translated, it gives CASSPGQGNQPQHF.

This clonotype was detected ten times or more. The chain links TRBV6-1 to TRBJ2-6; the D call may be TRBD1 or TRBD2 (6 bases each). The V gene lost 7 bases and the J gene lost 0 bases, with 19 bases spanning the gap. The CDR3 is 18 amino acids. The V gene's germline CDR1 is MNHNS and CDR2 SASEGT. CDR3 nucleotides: TGTGCCAGCATTCTAGGAGGCAGGGGAGGCTCTGGGGCCAACGTCCTGACTTTC. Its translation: CASILGGRGGSGANVLTF.

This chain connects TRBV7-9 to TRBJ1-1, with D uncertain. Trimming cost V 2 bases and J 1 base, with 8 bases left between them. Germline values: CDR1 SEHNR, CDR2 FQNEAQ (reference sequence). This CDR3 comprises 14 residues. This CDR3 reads CASSLTPKNTEAFF. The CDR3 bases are TGTGCCAGCAGCTTAACCCCGAAGAACACTGAAGCTTTCTTT.

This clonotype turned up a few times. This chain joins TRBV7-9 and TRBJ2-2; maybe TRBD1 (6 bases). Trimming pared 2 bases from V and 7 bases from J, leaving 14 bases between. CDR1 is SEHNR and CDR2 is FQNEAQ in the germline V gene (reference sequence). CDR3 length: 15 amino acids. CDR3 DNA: TGTGCCAGCAGCTTAAGGGGGTCGACGGACGGGGAGCTGTTTTTT. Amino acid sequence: CASSLRGSTDGELFF.

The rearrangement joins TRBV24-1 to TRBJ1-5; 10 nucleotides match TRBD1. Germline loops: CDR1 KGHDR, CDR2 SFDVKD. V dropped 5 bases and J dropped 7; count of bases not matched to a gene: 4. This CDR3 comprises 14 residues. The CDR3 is CATSGQGARQPQHF. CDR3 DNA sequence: TGTGCCACCAGTGGACAGGGGGCGCGGCAGCCCCAGCATTTT.

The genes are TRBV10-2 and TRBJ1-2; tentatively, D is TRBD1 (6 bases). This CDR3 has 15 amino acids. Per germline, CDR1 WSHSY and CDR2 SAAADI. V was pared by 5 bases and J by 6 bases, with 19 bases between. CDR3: CASSMDSRVTDGYTF. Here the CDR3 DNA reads TGCGCCAGCAGTATGGACAGCCGGGTAACTGATGGCTACACCTTC.

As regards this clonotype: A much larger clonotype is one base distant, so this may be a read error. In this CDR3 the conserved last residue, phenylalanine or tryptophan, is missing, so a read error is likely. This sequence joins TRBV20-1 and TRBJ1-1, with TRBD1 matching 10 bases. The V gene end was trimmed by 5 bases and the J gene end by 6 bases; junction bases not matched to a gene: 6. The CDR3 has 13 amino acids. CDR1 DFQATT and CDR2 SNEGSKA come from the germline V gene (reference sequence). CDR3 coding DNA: TGCAGTGCTCCGGGACAGGGGAGGGCTGAAGCTTTCTAT. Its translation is CSAPGQGRAEAFY.

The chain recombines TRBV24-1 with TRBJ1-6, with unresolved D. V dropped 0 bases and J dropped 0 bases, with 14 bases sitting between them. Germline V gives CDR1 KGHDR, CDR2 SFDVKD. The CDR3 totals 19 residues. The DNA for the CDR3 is TGTGCCACCAGTGATTTGGACGGGATTTATAGCTCCTATAATTCACCCCTCCACTTT. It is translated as CATSDLDGIYSSYNSPLHF.

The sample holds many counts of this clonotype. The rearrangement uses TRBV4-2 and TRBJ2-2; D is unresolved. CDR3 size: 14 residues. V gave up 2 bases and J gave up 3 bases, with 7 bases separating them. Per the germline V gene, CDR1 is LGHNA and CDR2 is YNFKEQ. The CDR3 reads CASSQKAHTGELFF. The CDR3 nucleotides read TGTGCCAGCAGCCAAAAAGCCCACACCGGGGAGCTGTTTTTT.

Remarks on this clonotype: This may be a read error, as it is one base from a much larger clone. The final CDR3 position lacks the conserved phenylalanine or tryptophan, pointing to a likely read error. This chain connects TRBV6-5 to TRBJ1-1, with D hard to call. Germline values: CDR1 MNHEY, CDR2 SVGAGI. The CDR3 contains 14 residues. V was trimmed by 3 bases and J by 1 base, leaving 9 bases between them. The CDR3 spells CASSYLVENTEAFL. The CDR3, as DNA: TGTGCCAGCAGTTATCTCGTTGAGAACACTGAAGCTTTCTTA.

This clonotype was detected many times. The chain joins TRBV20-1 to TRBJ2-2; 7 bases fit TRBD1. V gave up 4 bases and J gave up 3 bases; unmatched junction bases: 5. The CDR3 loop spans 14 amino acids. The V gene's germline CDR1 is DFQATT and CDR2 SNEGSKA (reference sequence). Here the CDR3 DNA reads TGCAGTGCTAAGGAAACAGGGGACACCGGGGAGCTGTTTTTT. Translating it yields CSAKETGDTGELFF.

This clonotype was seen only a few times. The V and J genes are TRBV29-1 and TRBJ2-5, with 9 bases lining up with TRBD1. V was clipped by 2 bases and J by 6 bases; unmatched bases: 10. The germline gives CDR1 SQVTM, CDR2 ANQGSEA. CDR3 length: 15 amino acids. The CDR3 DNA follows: TGCAGCGTTGAACCCGCGGACAGGGGAGGACAGACCCAGTACTTC. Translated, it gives CSVEPADRGGQTQYF.

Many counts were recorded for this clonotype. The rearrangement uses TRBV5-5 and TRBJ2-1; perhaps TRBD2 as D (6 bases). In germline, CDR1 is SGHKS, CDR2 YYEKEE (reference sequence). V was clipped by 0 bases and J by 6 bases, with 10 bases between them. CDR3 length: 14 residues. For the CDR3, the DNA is TGTGCCAGCAGCTTGGATGTTAGCGGCAATGAGCAGTTCTTC. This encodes CASSLDVSGNEQFF.

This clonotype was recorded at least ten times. Here the CDR3 reads CAILMIRGGYTF. The CDR3 DNA sequence: TGTGCCATCCTGATGATCAGGGGTGGCTACACCTTC. This rearrangement joins TRBV10-3 to TRBJ1-2; D may be TRBD1 (6 bases). The germline V and J ends were trimmed by 8 bases and 7 bases, with 14 bases remaining between them. The CDR3 has 12 residues. Germline CDR1 reads ENHRY; CDR2 reads SYGVKD.

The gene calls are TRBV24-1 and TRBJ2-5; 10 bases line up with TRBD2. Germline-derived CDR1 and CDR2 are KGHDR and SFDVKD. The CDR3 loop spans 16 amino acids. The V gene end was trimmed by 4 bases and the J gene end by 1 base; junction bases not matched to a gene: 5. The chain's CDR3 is CATSEVAGGLQETQYF. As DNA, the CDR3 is TGTGCCACCAGTGAGGTAGCGGGAGGTCTCCAAGAGACCCAGTACTTC.

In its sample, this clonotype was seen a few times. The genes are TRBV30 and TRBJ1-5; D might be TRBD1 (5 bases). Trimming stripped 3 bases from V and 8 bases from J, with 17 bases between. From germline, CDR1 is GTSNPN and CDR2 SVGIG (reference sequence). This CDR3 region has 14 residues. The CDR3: CAWSPRGGWKPQHF. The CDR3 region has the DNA TGTGCCTGGAGCCCCCGTGGGGGTTGGAAGCCCCAGCATTTT.

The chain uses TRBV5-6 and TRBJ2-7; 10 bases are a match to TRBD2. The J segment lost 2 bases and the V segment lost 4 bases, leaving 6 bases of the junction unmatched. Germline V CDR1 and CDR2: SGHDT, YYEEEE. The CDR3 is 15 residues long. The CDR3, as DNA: TGTGCCAGCAGCACAACTAGCGGGAACCCCTACGAGCAGTACGTC. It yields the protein CASSTTSGNPYEQYV.

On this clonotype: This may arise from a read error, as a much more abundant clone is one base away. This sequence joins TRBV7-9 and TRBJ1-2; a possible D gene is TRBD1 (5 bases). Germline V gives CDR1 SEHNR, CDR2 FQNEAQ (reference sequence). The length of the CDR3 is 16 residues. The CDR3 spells CASILGGGDLNYGYTF. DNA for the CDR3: TGTGCCAGCATCTTAGGTGGTGGGGACCTGAACTATGGCTACACCTTC.